This T cell receptor beta chain came from a study of molecular identifiers for immune sequencing clone quantification. Germline V gene data show CDR1 as LNHNV and CDR2 as YYDKDF (reference sequence). The CDR3 runs to 17 residues. The V gene lost 1 base and the J gene lost 4 bases, with 17 bases spanning the gap. This clonotype was observed many times. A single record per CDR3 protein comes from TCRdb applying MiXCR to the PCR reads. Of under 100,000 distinct CDR3 sequences in the sample, around a quarter are singletons; the top ten hold 0.6% to 0.95%. The TCR was taken from a human donor in good health. Some libraries in this study had Jurkat cell RNA spiked in. Sequencing was performed on naive CD8+ T cells from blood, with Jurkat cell RNA spiked in. Subset noted: FACS-sorted CD8+CD4-CCR7+CD45RA+ naive T cells. This chain links TRBV15 with TRBJ1-5; weak D call: TRBD1 (6 bases). The CDR3 DNA follows: TGTGCCACCAGCAGAGTTGGGGAGGGGGGTTTTAATCAGCCCCAGCATTTT. Translated: CATSRVGEGGFNQPQHF.